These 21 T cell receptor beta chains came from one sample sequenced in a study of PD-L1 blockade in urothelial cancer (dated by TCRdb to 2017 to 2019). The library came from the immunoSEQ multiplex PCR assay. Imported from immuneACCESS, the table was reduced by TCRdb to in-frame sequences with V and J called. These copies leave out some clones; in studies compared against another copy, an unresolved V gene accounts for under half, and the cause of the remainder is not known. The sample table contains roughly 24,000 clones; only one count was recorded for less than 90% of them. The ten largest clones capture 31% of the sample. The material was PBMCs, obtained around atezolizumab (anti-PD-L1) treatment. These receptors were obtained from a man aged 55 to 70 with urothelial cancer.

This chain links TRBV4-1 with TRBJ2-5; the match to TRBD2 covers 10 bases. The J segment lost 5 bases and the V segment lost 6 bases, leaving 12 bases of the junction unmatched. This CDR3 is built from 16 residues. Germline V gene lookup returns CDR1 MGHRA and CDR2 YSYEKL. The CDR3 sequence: CASRPGLAGVRETQYF. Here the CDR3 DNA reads TGCGCCAGCAGACCAGGCCTAGCGGGAGTAAGGGAGACCCAGTACTTC.

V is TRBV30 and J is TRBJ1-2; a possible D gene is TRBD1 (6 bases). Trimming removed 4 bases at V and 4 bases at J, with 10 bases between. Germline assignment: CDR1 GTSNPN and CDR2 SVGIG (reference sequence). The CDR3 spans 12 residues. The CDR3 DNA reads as TGTGCCTGGATGGGGGCGTCCTATGGCTACACCTTC. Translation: CAWMGASYGYTF.

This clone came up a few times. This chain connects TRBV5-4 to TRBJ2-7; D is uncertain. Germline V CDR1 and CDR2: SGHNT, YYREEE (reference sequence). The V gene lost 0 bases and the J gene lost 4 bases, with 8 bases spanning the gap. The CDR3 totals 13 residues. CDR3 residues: CASSLVASYEQYF. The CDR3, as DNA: TGTGCCAGCAGCTTGGTGGCCTCATACGAGCAGTACTTC.

The CDR3 DNA is TGTGCCTTAGGCCGGGACAGGCCCTACGAGCAGTACTTC. Protein: CALGRDRPYEQYF. The chain joins TRBV30 to TRBJ2-5; 8 nucleotides align to TRBD1. The J call may be incorrect, as the DNA end agrees better with TRBJ2-7. CDR1 is GTSNPN and CDR2 is SVGIG in the germline V gene (reference sequence). The CDR3 sequence is 13 residues long.

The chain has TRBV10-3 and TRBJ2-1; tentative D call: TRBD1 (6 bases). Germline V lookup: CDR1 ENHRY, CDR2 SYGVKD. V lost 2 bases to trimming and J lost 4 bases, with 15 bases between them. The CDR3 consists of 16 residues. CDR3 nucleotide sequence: TGTGCCATCAGTGAGCCTGGGCAGGGGCGTTACAATGAGCAGTTCTTC. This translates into CAISEPGQGRYNEQFF.

The CDR3 loop is CAWQPGQGAGGYTF. The DNA of the CDR3 is TGTGCCTGGCAACCGGGACAGGGCGCCGGTGGCTACACCTTC. The chain recombines TRBV30 with TRBJ1-2; TRBD1 matches at 9 bases. V shed 5 bases, J shed 7 bases, and the junction held 11 bases outside the gene matches. The length of the CDR3 is 14 residues. The V gene's germline CDR1 is GTSNPN and CDR2 SVGIG (reference sequence).

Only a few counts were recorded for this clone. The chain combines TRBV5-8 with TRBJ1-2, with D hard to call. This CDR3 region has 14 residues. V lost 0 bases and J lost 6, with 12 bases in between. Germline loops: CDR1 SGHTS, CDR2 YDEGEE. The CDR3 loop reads CASSLGPVRDGYTF. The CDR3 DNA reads TGTGCCAGCAGCTTGGGACCCGTCCGGGATGGCTACACCTTC.

CDR3 protein: CAWSVQGGYSYEQYF. As DNA, the CDR3 is TGTGCCTGGAGTGTTCAAGGAGGGTACTCCTACGAGCAGTACTTC. The J gene is TRBJ2-7, the V gene TRBV30, with a possible D match to TRBD2 (6 bases). From germline, CDR1 is GTSNPN and CDR2 SVGIG (reference sequence). The CDR3 has 15 residues. The V end was cut by 0 bases, the J end by 0 bases, with 12 bases between.

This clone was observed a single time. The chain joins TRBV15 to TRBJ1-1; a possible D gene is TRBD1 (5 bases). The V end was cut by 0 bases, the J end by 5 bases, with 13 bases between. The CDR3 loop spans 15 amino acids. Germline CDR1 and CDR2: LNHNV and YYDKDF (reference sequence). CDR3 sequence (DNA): TGTGCCACCAGCAGAGAGCTTATTCGGGGGACTGAAGCTTTCTTT. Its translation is CATSRELIRGTEAFF.

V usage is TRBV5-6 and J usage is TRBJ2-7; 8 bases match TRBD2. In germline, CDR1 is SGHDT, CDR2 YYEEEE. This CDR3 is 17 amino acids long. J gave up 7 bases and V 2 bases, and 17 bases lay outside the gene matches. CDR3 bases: TGTGCCAGCAGCTTTCGCACGGTAGCGGGAATGGCGTGGGAGCAGTACTTC. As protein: CASSFRTVAGMAWEQYF. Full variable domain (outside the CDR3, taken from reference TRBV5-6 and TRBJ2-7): DAGVTQSPTHLIKTRGQQVTLRCSPKSGHDTVSWYQQALGQGPQFIFQYYEEEERQRGNFPDRFSGHQFPNYSSELNVNALLLGDSALYLCASSFRTVAGMAWEQYFGPGTRLTVT.

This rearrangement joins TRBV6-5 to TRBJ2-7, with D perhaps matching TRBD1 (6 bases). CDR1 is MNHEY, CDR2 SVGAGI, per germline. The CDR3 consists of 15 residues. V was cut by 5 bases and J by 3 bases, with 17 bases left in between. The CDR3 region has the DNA TGTGCCAGCAGTCTTTTACCCGGACAGATCTACGAGCAGTACTTC. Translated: CASSLLPGQIYEQYF.

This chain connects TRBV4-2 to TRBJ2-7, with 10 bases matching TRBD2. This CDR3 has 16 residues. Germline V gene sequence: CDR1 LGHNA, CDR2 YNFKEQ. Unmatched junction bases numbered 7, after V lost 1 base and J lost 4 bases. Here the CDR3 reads CASSQGVLAGTYEQYF. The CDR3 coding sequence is TGTGCCAGCAGCCAAGGGGTACTAGCGGGAACTTACGAGCAGTACTTC.

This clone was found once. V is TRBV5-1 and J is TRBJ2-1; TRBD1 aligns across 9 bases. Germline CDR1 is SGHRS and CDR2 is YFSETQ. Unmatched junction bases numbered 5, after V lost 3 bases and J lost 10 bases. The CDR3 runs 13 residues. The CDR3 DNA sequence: TGCGCCAGCAGCTCGGGACAGGGATGGGAGCAGTTCTTC. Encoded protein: CASSSGQGWEQFF.

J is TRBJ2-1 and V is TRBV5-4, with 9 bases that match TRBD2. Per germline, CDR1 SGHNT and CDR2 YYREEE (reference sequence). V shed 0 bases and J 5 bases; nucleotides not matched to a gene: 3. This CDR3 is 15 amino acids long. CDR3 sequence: CASSLGGLAHNEQFF. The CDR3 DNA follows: TGTGCCAGCAGCTTGGGAGGACTAGCGCACAATGAGCAGTTCTTC.

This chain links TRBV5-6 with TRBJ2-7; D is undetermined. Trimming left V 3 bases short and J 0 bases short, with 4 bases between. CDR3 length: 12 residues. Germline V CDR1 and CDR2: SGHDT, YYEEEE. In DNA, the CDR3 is TGTGCCAGCAGCTCTGTCTCCTACGAGCAGTACTTC. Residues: CASSSVSYEQYF.

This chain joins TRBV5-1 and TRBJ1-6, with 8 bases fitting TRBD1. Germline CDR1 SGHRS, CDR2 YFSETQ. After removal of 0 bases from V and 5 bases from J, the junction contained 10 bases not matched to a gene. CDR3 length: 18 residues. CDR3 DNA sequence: TGCGCCAGCAGCTTGGGTCCAGGGGGCCCTTTGAATAATTCACCCCTCCACTTT. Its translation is CASSLGPGGPLNNSPLHF.

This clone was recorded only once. Written as DNA, the CDR3 is TGTGCCTGGAGTGTAAGAAAAGCGGGGGGCCATAACCAGTACAATGAGCAGTTCTTC. Amino acids: CAWSVRKAGGHNQYNEQFF. The chain recombines TRBV30 with TRBJ2-1; 9 positions match TRBD2. The CDR3 runs to 19 residues. CDR1 is GTSNPN and CDR2 is SVGIG in the germline V gene (reference sequence). Losses at the gene ends were 0 bases for V and 4 bases for J; bases not matched to a gene: 16.

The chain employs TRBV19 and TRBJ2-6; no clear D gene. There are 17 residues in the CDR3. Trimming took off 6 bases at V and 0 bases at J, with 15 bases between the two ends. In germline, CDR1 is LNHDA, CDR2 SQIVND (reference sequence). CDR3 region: CASSIFRSASGANVLTF. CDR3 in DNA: TGTGCCAGTAGCATCTTCAGATCTGCCTCTGGGGCCAACGTCCTGACTTTC.

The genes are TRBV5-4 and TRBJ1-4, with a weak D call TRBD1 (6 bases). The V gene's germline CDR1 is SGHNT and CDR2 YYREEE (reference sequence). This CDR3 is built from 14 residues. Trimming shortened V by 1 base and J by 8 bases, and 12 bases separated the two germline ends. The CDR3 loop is CASSLQGSGEKLFF. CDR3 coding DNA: TGTGCCAGCAGCTTGCAGGGGTCAGGGGAAAAACTGTTTTTT.

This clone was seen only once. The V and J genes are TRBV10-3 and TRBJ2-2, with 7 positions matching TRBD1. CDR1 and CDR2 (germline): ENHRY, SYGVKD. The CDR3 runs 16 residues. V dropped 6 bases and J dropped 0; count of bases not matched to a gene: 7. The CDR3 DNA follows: TGTGCCATCAGGAACCCCAGGGGGACGAACACCGGGGAGCTGTTTTTT. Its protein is CAIRNPRGTNTGELFF.

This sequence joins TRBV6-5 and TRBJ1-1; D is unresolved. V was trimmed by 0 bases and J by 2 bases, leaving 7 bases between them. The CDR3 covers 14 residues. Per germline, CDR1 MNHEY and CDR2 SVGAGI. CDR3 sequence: CASSYSRGNTEAFF. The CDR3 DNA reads TGTGCCAGCAGTTACTCGCGGGGAAACACTGAAGCTTTCTTT.